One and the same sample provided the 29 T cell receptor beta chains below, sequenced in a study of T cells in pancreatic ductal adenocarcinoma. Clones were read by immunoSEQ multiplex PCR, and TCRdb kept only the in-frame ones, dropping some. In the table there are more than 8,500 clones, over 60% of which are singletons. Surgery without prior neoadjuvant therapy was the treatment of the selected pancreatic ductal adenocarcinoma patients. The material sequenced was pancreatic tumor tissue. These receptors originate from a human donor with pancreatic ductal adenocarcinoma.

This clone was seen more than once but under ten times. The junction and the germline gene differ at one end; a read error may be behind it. The CDR3 nucleotides read TGCGCCAGCAGCTTGGAGGGCGCGTCCACCCGGTTC. This gives the protein CASSLEGASTRF. The V and J genes are TRBV5-1 and TRBJ2-7; D gene ambiguous. This CDR3 has 12 amino acids. CDR1 is SGHRS and CDR2 is YFSETQ in the germline V gene.

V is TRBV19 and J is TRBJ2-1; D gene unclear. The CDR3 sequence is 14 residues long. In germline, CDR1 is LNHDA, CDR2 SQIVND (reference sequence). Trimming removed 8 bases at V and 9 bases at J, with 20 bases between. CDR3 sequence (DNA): TGTGCCAGTTCGGTGTTCGGTAGGGATGGTGAGCAGTTCTTC. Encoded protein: CASSVFGRDGEQFF.

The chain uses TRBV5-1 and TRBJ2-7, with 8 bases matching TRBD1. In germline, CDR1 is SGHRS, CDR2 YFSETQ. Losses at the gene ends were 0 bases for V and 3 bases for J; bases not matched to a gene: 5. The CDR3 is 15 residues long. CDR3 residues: CASSLGFGQGYEQYF. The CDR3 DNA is TGCGCCAGCAGCTTGGGATTCGGACAGGGCTACGAGCAGTACTTC. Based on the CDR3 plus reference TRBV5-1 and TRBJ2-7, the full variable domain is KAGVTQTPRYLIKTRGQQVTLSCSPISGHRSVSWYQQTPGQGLQFLFEYFSETQRNKGNFPGRFSGRQFSNSRSEMNVSTLELGDSALYLCASSLGFGQGYEQYFGPGTRLTVT.

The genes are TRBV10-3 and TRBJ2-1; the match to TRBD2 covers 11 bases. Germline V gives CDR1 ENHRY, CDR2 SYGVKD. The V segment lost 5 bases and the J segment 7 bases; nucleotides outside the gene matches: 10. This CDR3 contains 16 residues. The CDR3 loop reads CAISPQVAGGQNEQFF. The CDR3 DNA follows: TGTGCCATCAGTCCGCAGGTAGCGGGGGGGCAGAATGAGCAGTTCTTC.

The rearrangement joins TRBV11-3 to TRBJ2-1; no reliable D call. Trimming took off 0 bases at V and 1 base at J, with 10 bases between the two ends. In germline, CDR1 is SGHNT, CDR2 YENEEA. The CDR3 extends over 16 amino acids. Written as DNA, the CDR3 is TGTGCCAGCAGCTTAGATACGAGCGTTTCCTACAATGAGCAGTTCTTC. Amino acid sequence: CASSLDTSVSYNEQFF. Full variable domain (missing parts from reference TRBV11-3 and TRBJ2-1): EAGVVQSPRYKIIEKKQPVAFWCNPISGHNTLYWYLQNLGQGPELLIRYENEEAVDDSQLPKDRFSAERLKGVDSTLKIQPAELGDSAVYLCASSLDTSVSYNEQFFGPGTRLTVL.

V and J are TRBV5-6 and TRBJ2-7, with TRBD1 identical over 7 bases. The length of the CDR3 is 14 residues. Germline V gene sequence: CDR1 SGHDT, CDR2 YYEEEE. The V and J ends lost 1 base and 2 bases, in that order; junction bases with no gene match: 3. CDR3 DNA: TGTGCCAGCAGCTTGAGAGGACAGGCCTACGAGCAGTACTTC. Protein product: CASSLRGQAYEQYF.

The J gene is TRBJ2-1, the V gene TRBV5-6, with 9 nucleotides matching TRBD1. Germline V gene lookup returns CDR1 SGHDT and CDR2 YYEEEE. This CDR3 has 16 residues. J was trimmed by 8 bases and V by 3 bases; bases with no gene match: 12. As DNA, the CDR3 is TGTGCCAGCAGCTCCACAGGGGGCGCTCTTGGTGATGAGCAGTTCTTC. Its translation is CASSSTGGALGDEQFF. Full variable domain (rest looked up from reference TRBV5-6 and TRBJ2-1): DAGVTQSPTHLIKTRGQQVTLRCSPKSGHDTVSWYQQALGQGPQFIFQYYEEEERQRGNFPDRFSGHQFPNYSSELNVNALLLGDSALYLCASSSTGGALGDEQFFGPGTRLTVL.

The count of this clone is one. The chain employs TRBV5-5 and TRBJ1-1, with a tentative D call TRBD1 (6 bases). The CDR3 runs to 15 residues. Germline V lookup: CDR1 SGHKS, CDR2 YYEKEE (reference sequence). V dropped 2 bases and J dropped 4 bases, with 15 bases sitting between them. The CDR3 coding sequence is TGTGCCAGCAGCTTCCAACAGGGTTCAGGCACTGAAGCTTTCTTT. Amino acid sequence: CASSFQQGSGTEAFF. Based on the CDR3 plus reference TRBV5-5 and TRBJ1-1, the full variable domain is DAGVTQSPTHLIKTRGQQVTLRCSPISGHKSVSWYQQVLGQGPQFIFQYYEKEERGRGNFPDRFSARQFPNYSSELNVNALLLGDSALYLCASSFQQGSGTEAFFGQGTRLTVV.

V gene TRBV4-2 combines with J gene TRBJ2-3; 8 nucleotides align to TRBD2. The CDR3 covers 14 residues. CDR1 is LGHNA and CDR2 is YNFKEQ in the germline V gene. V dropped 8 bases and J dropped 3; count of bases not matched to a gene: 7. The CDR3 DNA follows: TGTGCCAGCTCCGGACTAGCAGAGACAGATACGCAGTATTTT. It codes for CASSGLAETDTQYF.

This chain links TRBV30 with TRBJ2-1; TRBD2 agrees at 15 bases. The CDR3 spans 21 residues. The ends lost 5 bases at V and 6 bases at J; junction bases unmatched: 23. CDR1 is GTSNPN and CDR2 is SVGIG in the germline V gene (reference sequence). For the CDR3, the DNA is TGTGCCTGGCAGGGCGGGTCGGGACTAGCGGGGGGCCCGGTCGGGCTCAATGAGCAGTTCTTC. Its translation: CAWQGGSGLAGGPVGLNEQFF.

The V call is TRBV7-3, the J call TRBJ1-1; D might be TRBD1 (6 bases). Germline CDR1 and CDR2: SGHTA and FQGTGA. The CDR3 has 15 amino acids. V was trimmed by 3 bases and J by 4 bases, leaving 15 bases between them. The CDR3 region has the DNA TGTGCCAGCAGCTTCGCGGGGCAGGGGACCACTGAAGCTTTCTTT. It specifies CASSFAGQGTTEAFF.

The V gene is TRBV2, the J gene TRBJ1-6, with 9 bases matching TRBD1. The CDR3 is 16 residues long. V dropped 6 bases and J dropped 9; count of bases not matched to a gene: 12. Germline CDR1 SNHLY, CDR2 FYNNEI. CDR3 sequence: CASSAAGTGYGSPLHF. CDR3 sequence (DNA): TGTGCCAGCAGCGCTGCTGGGACAGGGTATGGTTCACCCCTCCACTTT.

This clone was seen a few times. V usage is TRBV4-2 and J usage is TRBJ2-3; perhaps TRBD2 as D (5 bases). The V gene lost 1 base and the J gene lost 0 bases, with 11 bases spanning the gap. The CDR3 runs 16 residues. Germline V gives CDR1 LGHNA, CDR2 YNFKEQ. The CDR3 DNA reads TGTGCCAGCAGCCAAGGCCCAGCGGCCAGCACAGATACGCAGTATTTT. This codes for CASSQGPAASTDTQYF.

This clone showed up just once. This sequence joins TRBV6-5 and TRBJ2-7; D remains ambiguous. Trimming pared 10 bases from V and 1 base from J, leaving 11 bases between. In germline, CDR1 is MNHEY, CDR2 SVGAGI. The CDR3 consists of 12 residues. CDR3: CATRGFSYEQYF. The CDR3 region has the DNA TGTGCCACCCGCGGTTTTTCCTACGAGCAGTACTTC.

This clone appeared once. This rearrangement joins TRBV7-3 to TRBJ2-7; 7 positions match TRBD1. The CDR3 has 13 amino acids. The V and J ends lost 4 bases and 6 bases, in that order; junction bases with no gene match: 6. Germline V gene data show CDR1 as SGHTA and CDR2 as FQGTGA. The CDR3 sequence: CASSSDPGGEQYF. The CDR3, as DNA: TGTGCCAGCAGCTCAGACCCAGGGGGCGAGCAGTACTTC.

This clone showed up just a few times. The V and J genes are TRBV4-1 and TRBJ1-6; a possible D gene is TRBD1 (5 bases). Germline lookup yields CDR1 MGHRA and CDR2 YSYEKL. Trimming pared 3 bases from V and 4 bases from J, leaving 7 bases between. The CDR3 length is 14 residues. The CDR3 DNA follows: TGCGCCAGCAGCCAGCGACAGTATAATTCACCCCTCCACTTT. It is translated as CASSQRQYNSPLHF.

The CDR3 region has the DNA TGTGCCAGCAGCAGGACGGATAACTATGGCTACACCTTC. Translated: CASSRTDNYGYTF. The gene calls are TRBV6-1 and TRBJ1-2; D ambiguous. Germline V gene sequence: CDR1 MNHNS, CDR2 SASEGT. Trimming removed 6 bases from V and 1 base from J, with 9 bases in between. The CDR3 consists of 13 residues.

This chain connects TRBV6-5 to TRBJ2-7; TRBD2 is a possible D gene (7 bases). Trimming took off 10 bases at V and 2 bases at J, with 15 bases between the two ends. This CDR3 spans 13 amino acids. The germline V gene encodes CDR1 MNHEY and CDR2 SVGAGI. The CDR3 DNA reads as TGTGCCACCGGGGAGGGGGTCACCTACGAGCAGTACTTC. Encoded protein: CATGEGVTYEQYF.

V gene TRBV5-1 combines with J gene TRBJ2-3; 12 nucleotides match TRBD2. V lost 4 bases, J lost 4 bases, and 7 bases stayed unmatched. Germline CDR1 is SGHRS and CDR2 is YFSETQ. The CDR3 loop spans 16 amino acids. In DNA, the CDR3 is TGCGCCAGCAGCCCCGGACTAGCGGGAACCGCAGATACGCAGTATTTT. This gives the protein CASSPGLAGTADTQYF.

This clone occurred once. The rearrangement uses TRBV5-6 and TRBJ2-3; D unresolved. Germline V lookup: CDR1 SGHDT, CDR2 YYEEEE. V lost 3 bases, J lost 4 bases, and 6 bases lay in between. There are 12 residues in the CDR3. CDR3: CASSSLADTQYF. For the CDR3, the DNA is TGTGCCAGCAGCTCCCTAGCAGATACGCAGTATTTT. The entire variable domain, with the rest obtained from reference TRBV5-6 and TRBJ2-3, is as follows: DAGVTQSPTHLIKTRGQQVTLRCSPKSGHDTVSWYQQALGQGPQFIFQYYEEEERQRGNFPDRFSGHQFPNYSSELNVNALLLGDSALYLCASSSLADTQYFGPGTRLTVL.

CDR3 protein: CASSRTDANTGELFF. The CDR3, as DNA: TGTGCCAGCTCCAGGACAGACGCCAACACCGGGGAGCTGTTTTTT. This chain joins TRBV18 and TRBJ2-2; possible D gene TRBD1, 6 bases. In germline, CDR1 is KGHSH, CDR2 LQKENI. V was pared by 6 bases and J by 2 bases, with 13 bases between. CDR3 length: 15 residues.

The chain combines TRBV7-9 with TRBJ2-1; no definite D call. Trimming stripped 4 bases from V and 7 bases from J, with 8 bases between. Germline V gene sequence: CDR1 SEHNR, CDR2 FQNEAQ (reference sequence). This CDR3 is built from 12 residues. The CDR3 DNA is TGTGCCAGCAGCTACGGCCCAAATGAGCAGTTCTTC. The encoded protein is CASSYGPNEQFF.

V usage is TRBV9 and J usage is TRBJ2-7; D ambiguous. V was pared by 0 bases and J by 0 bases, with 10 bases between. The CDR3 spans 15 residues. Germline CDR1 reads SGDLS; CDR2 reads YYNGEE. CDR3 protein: CASSVAPYSSYEQYF. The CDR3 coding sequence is TGTGCCAGCAGCGTAGCTCCGTATAGCTCCTACGAGCAGTACTTC.

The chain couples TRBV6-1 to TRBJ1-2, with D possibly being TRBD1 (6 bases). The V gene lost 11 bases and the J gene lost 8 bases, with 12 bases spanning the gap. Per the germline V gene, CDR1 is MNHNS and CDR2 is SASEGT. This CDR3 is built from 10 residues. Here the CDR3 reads CAPRGGGYTF. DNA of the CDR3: TGTGCCCCCAGGGGAGGGGGCTACACCTTC.

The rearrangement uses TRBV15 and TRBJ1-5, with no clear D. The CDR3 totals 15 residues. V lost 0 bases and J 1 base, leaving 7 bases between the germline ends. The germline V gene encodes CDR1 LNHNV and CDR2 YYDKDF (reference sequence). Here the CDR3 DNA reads TGTGCCACCAGCAGAGATCCCGGGAGCAATCAGCCCCAGCATTTT. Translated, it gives CATSRDPGSNQPQHF.

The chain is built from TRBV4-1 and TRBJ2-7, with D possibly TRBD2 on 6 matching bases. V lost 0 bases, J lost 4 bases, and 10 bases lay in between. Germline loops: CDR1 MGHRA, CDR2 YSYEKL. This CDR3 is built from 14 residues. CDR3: CASSQENSGYEQYF. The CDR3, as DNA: TGCGCCAGCAGCCAAGAGAATAGCGGATACGAGCAGTACTTC.

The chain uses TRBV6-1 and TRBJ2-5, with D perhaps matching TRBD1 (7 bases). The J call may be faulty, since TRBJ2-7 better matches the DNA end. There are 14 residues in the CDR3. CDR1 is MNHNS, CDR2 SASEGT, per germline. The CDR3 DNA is TGTGCCAGCCGATACAGGGGCGCGGGGTACGAGCAGTACTTC. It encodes CASRYRGAGYEQYF.

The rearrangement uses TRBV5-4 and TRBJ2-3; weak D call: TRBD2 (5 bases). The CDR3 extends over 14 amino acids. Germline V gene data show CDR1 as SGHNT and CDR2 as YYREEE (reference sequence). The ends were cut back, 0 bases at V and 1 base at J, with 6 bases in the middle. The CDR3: CASSLGSGTDTQYF. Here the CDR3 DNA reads TGTGCCAGCAGCTTGGGTAGCGGCACAGATACGCAGTATTTT.

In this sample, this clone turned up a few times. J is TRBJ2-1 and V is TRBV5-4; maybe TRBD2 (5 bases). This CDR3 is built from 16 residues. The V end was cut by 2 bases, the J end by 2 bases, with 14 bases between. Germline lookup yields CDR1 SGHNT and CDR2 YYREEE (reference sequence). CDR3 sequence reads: CASSFDGLHAYNEQFF. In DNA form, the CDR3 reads TGTGCCAGCAGCTTTGATGGACTTCACGCCTACAATGAGCAGTTCTTC.